This paragraph reports one T cell receptor (beta chain). Everyone who took part was about 18 to 90 years old, and they came from fewer than 25 US areas. Membership in each cohort depended on participant-reported clinical history. CDR1 is SNHLY, CDR2 FYNNEI, per germline. Trimming cost V 8 bases and J 4 bases; bases outside gene matches: 4. This CDR3 has 12 residues. Under the authors' procedure: Researchers report that nucleated cell counts were estimated from reference gene primer amplification. Profiled with immunoSEQ multiplex PCR; TCRdb holds only in-frame clones, not every one. V, J and clone size derive from that table, while D and trimming were established from the DNA sequence. The sample has about 210,000 clones; about 88% are singletons. This sample is part of a study of blood T cell repertoires in COVID-19. Overall study: Sites in the United States, Italy and Spain provided acute and convalescent COVID-19 samples.

The sequencing sample was made of PBMCs or T cells enriched from blood (not recorded which). J is TRBJ1-1 and V is TRBV2; 7 bases align to TRBD1. The sequence derives from a woman aged 40 to 50 in a cohort exposed to, infected with or recovered from COVID-19 (not recorded which). CDR3 sequence reads: CASRQGGTEAFF. DNA of the CDR3: TGTGCCAGCCGACAGGGAGGCACTGAAGCTTTCTTT.